This T cell receptor (beta chain) was identified in a study of shared clonotypes between healthy human individuals. Study results and caveats: About 5% was the fraction of naive CD4 clonotypes found shared across four donors.

CDR1 is SGHRS, CDR2 YFSETQ, per germline. The CDR3 covers 18 residues. Trimming at V came to 0 bases and at J to 1 base, leaving 7 bases not matched to a gene. The authors loaded roughly 200 ng DNA, some 32,000 T cell genomes, into sorted-subset replicate PCRs. Sequencing was performed with immunoSEQ multiplex PCR; in TCRdb, only in-frame clones are kept and a portion is missing. The sample holds roughly 2.4 million clones, approximately 94% seen once. Turning to this clone: Its cognate antigen is unknown.

The sequencing sample was made of naive CD4+ T cells sorted from blood. Regarding subset: CD45RA+ positively selected. The clonotype was recovered from a man younger than 35 in good health. The rearrangement joins TRBV5-1 to TRBJ2-3; 11 positions match TRBD2. The CDR3 DNA reads as TGCGCCAGCAGCTTGGAGACTAGCGGGGATCGGGGCACAGATACGCAGTATTTT. Translated: CASSLETSGDRGTDTQYF.